This T cell receptor (beta chain) was found in a study of T cell responses to AZD1222 COVID-19 vaccine. Assay: immunoSEQ multiplex PCR; the TCRdb copy retains only in-frame clones and omits some. The sample contains under 150,000 clones, about nine tenths of which appear only once. CDR1 is MNHNS, CDR2 SASEGT, per germline. Trimming removed 0 bases at V and 2 bases at J, with 11 bases between. The CDR3 totals 15 residues. The material was peripheral blood, obtained 28 days after the second AZD1222 dose. The clonotype comes from an adult who received the AZD1222 COVID-19 vaccine. The rearrangement uses TRBV6-1 and TRBJ2-7; D unclear. CDR3 sequence (DNA): TGTGCCAGCAGTGAAGCGCTCGGGCGGCCCTACGAGCAGTACGTC. Translated, it gives CASSEALGRPYEQYV.